This T cell receptor beta chain appears in the sequencing data of a study of CD8 T cells in Susac syndrome. While CD8+ and CD4+ T cells were isolated negatively, TEMRA cells were enriched by FACS. It was with random hexamers that about 0.45 to 1 ug RNA was reverse transcribed. The amplification used immunoSEQ multiplex PCR on TCR beta CDR3; it spanned 54 Vbeta and 13 Jbeta. Using its own MiXCR run on the immunoSEQ multiplex PCR reads, TCRdb lists one record per CDR3 protein. The sample lists some 150,000 distinct CDR3 sequences; approximately 95% were seen once. Findings and limits, study-wide: Where Susac syndrome CD4+ T cell repertoires were concerned, no clonal expansion was evident.

V lost 1 base and J lost 11, with 14 bases in between. In germline, CDR1 is DFQATT, CDR2 SNEGSKA (reference sequence). The CDR3 has 12 residues. As regards this clonotype: Its antigen is unknown.

This TCR derives from a human donor with Susac syndrome. The J gene is TRBJ1-1, the V gene TRBV20-1; D perhaps matches TRBD1 (6 bases). Sequenced: CD4+ T cells from PBMCs. CDR3 DNA sequence: TGCAGTGCTAGAGTAGGGGGAGGGTTCGCTTTCTTT. This codes for CSARVGGGFAFF.